The T cell receptor beta chain under discussion was sequenced for a study of T cell repertoires in cytomegalovirus infection. TCRdb re-derived calls from the reads in MiXCR, one entry per CDR3 protein. Among approximately 500,000 distinct CDR3 sequences listed, 16% were seen once. There are a few counts of this clonotype. The source of this sequence is a human donor in good health (CMV status not recorded). Some clones in this sample may be carry-over from other donors' samples. The sequenced sample was CD8+ T cells from PBMCs.

In DNA form, the CDR3 reads TGCAGTGCTGGGGACCCCCCCATTCAGTACTTC. Its translation: CSAGDPPIQYF. The chain is built from TRBV20-1 and TRBJ2-4; TRBD1 or TRBD2 may be the D gene (5 bases each). This CDR3 is built from 11 residues. The germline V gene encodes CDR1 DFQATT and CDR2 SNEGSKA (reference sequence). Between the trimmed V and J ends, which lost 5 bases and 9 bases, there was a span of 11 bases.